This T cell receptor beta chain was sequenced for a study of PD-1 blockade in classical Hodgkin lymphoma. Notes on the study in general: Although disease activity or prior therapy may be involved, causes of the repertoire differences remain undefined. Newly diagnosed patients were reported to start with lower TCR diversity than healthy donors.

Every patient relapsed after autologous stem cell transplantation, and brentuximab vedotin exposure varied. Relapsed/refractory classical Hodgkin lymphoma patients had complete, partial or progressive responses. Profiling relied on immunoSEQ multiplex PCR, and the TCRdb table lists in-frame clones only, not all of them. Of some 150,000 clones listed, 78% were seen once; the top ten hold roughly 9.2%. This CDR3 has 14 amino acids. CDR1 is SNHLY, CDR2 FYNNEI, per germline. V was pared by 5 bases and J by 5 bases, with 10 bases between. Regarding this clone: The antigen is undetermined.

The J gene is TRBJ1-6, the V gene TRBV2; D is unclear. The sample in question was peripheral blood mononuclear cells (PBMCs), obtained before the second cycle of nivolumab. This sequence originates from a human donor with classical Hodgkin lymphoma. The CDR3 DNA sequence: TGTGCCAGCAGTTTTCTAACCCATAATTCACCCCTCCACTTT. This encodes CASSFLTHNSPLHF.